This TCR beta chain is drawn from a study of cytomegalovirus exposure and HLA in healthy donors (dated 2017 in TCRdb). For the wider study: An earlier analysis of fewer than 750 of the donors reported approximately 260 Gb of sequence data and 117 million unique TCR beta sequences obtained from around 170 million T cells. About 280 gigabases of sequencing data and tens of millions of unique TCR sequences were included in an early release covering roughly 700 HLA-typed donors. Among the approximately 400 genotyped donors, around 81% belonged to the genetic ancestry cluster associated with self-reported Caucasian donors. The study was designed to test whether signatures of past pathogen exposure could be identified by cataloging public T cell receptors. The study profiled the T cell repertoires of hundreds of subjects by immunosequencing and related them to cytomegalovirus serostatus. Along with the approximately 700-subject first cohort, a separate validation cohort of approximately 110 different subjects was used. High-throughput TCR immunosequencing, statistical association of individual TCRs with disease status, and machine learning were combined to predict cytomegalovirus infection status. A later analysis re-analyzed previously published TCR beta repertoires from 650 to 800 donors and added high-resolution HLA genotyping to study TCR occurrence patterns. Rather than drawing on any new phenotypic data, the later analysis identified candidate immune exposures from TCR beta sequences and the way those sequences occurred across donors. To decide whether each TCR beta V gene segment behaved as functional or pseudogenic, an earlier analysis of some 570 of the donors relied on high-throughput TCR beta sequencing. Donor age, sex, ethnicity and CMV serostatus were collected together with the repertoire data. In a later genetic analysis, genome-wide SNP genotypes for about three fifths of the roughly 670 donors were used, and that subset was treated as a discovery cohort. Every repertoire in the discovery cohort had been generated on one and the same sequencing platform. Class I and class II HLA loci were covered by the typing at four-digit resolution. The number of typed donors differed by locus: about 629-630 for A, B, C, DRB1 and DQB1; some 500 for DQA1; around 580 for DPA1; and roughly 470 for DPB1. About 5 DR-DQ haplotypes were handled as single units for association and clustering, since linkage in the cohort was strong. Among about 410 genotyped donors of the cohort, an average of approximately 200,000 unique TCR beta nucleotide sequences was sequenced per donor, of which about 18% were non-productive.

Libraries were prepared through the immunoSEQ multiplex PCR assay. A mixture of 60 forward primers for TCR Vbeta segments and 13 reverse primers for TCR Jbeta segments was used in the multiplex PCR. Amplification of the CDR3 region of rearranged TCR beta genes was performed with a multiplex PCR assay on genomic DNA. The Illumina HiSeq System was used to sequence the amplified TCR beta libraries as 87-base-pair reads. The paper's data handling went like this. Across the 600 to 700 repertoires, a later analysis counted roughly 84 million unique TCR beta chains, approximately 12 million of which were shared by at least two donors. To remove PCR and sequencing errors, raw reads were error-corrected and collapsed into unique sequences using a nearest-neighbor algorithm that merged closely related sequences. To assign V, D and J gene segments, CDR3 sequences were aligned to IMGT reference sequences. For a sequence to be retained, at least a six-nucleotide match to both a V gene segment and a J gene segment was required. Rearrangements were called productive when the CDR3 lacked stop codons and stayed in frame with V and J; all others were non-productive. Following IMGT convention, CDR3 was defined as the stretch from the second conserved V-encoded cysteine to the conserved J-encoded phenylalanine. The earlier analysis of 500 to 650 of the donors excluded any sequence lacking an unambiguous match to a single V gene segment. An earlier analysis of a few hundred of the donors called V segments functional above 56.7% productive rearrangements and segregating when the between-donor standard deviation exceeded 5%. To diagnose cytomegalovirus status from the catalog of TCR beta chain sequences, a statistical classification framework was built. In a later analysis, TCR nucleotide sequences were compared against IMGT/GENE-DB human TR gene sequences so that V and J genes could be assigned. The TCRdist pipeline was used in a later analysis to assign CDR3 sequences and most-parsimonious VDJ recombination scenarios. In a later analysis, every TCR beta chain was defined by the combination of its CDR3 amino acid sequence and its V-gene family, and reads without a unique V-gene family were dropped. In a later analysis, fewer than 600 highly shared, low-generation-probability nucleotide sequences were removed to address suspected cross-contamination and a sequencing artifact. For each public chain, a later analysis derived a clonal expansion index from normalized ranks of inferred template counts within each repertoire. In a later analysis, generation probabilities were computed with a VDJ recombination model fitted to out-of-frame rearrangements, and the resulting probabilities were checked against IGoR. In a later analysis, TCR-TCR, TCR-HLA and TCR-CMV co-occurrence was scored with hypergeometric tests, and a repertoire-size bias correction was applied to TCR pairs. To estimate false discovery rates, a later analysis permuted the HLA or CMV assignments 20 times. In a later analysis, co-occurring TCRs were grouped using DBSCAN, and TCRdist sequence similarity was added for clustering within HLA-allele-positive subsets. Co-occurrence clustering excluded repertoires with fewer than 30,000 or more than 120,000 public chains, plus five with anomalous nucleotide sharing. The table was pulled from immuneACCESS by TCRdb, which kept in-frame rearrangements only. Such tables lose some clones; where checked, under half of the loss comes from unresolved V genes, and the rest has no known cause. That table is the source of V, J and clone size, and D and trimming were worked out from the DNA. In this sample the table shows 100,000 to 150,000 clones, around 79% of which occur a single time. Roughly 6.1% of the sample comes from the top ten.

For this clone: Its antigen is unknown. No qualities accompany the bases; no much larger clone lies one base away.

The cohort comprised under 700 healthy bone marrow donors. At the time of sampling, all cohort members were nominally healthy, though unrecorded immune exposures were likely present. The donor was CMV seronegative and belonged to the group of 350 or so seronegative cohort members. A peripheral blood sample was provided by each donor, and peripheral blood mononuclear cells were used for TCR beta sequencing. The Qiagen DNeasy Blood Extraction Kit was used to extract genomic DNA from the blood cell samples. V lost 5 bases and J lost 1 base, and the count of bases not matched to a germline gene is 1. The CDR3 holds 15 amino acids from the cysteine to the phenylalanine. Only the CDR3 DNA is retained, 45 bases long and in frame from the first base. CDR1 and CDR2, looked up from the germline V gene, are MNHEY and SVGAGI. The investigation overall reported the following: In vitro tests confirmed that a few of the cytomegalovirus-associated TCR beta chains recognize cytomegalovirus antigens. Correlated functional status among segregating V segments might be attributable to linkage disequilibrium, but an unknown experimental factor could not be ruled out. An association between a missense DCLRE1C variant and V-gene and J-gene trimming of TCR beta chains was found in a later genetic analysis and replicated in an independent cohort. Because some donors lacked HLA typing at each locus, the association tests relied only on the typed subset. When HLA alleles, especially DR and DQ, strongly co-occurred, attributing TCR associations to individual alleles was difficult. In a later analysis, the rate of TCR association differed among HLA loci, with DRB1 alleles having the most associated TCRs and HLA-C alleles having the fewest. In a later genetic analysis, fewer N-insertions in productive TCRs were reported among donors in an Asian-associated ancestry cluster than the roughly 700-donor mean. Specific HLA alleles were associated with 16,951 TCR beta sequences at a false discovery rate of 0.05 in a later analysis. The classifier was reported to diagnose cytomegalovirus status with high specificity and sensitivity in both the original and validation cohorts. Roughly uniform sequencing depth across donors was assumed in presence/absence analyses, although this assumption may not hold. A later analysis reported that several top co-occurrence clusters appeared linked to parvovirus B19, influenza, CMV and Epstein-Barr virus. In a later analysis, HLA-associated TCR beta chains showed more clonal expansion and lower generation probabilities than non-associated chains that were equally common. A later analysis found that most CMV-associated TCR beta chains appeared HLA-restricted, with HLA associations seemingly driven largely by CMV exposure. Some IMGT-functional V segments, including TRBV6-2 and TRBV6-3, could not be distinguished by the 87-base-pair reads and were therefore excluded. The study gave a list of under 200 TCR beta chains associated with cytomegalovirus. Broadly in line with IMGT annotations, most TCR beta V segments showed up in productive rearrangements about 87% or about 30% of the time in an earlier analysis of 450 to 600 of the donors. According to the authors, the approach could potentially be generalized to other disease states and immunological phenotypes. A further reported finding was that TCR beta sequences accurately predicted the HLA-A and HLA-B alleles for most subjects in the first cohort. CMV serostatus was the only immune exposure information available for the cohort. Because counts were too low, roughly 18 rarely observed V segments, including chromosome 9 orphons, were left out of the earlier analysis of a few hundred of the donors. A cluster of highly shared sequence variants was judged likely to be a technical artifact of the sequencing pipeline. The cohort was sequenced for TCR beta chains only, and without alpha or paired-chain data the features that could be detected were limited. Most TCR sequences were seen in very few donors, while some public TCRs were found in many individuals.

Input material: PBMCs. The receptor was derived from a woman aged 40 to 50 in good health and CMV-seronegative. The chain joins TRBV6-5 to TRBJ2-2; 10 central bases correspond to TRBD2. The CDR3 reads CASSRTSGNTGELFF. The nucleotide sequence is TGTGCCAGCAGTCGGACTAGCGGGAACACCGGGGAGCTGTTTTTT.